This is a list of T cell receptor beta chains from one sample in a study of T cells in narcolepsy. Clones were read by immunoSEQ multiplex PCR, and TCRdb kept only the in-frame ones, dropping some. Found here are approximately 32,000 clones, 82% of them singletons; the top ten hold less than 1.2%. Sequencing was performed on CD45RA- memory CD4+ T cells from PBMCs. The source is a human donor with narcolepsy. The CDR3 runs from the conserved cysteine through the conserved F or W. Each record gives: V gene, J gene, D gene, clone size, CDR3 protein, CDR3 DNA. D genes are given only for firm matches. The size entry is marked missing in some rows and otherwise reads once, few, many or a size class.

>TRBV2|TRBJ1-1|.|.
CASSQEQNTEAFF
TGTGCCAGCAGCCAGGAACAGAACACTGAAGCTTTCTTT
>TRBV2|TRBJ1-5|.|.
CASSVEGDSNQPQHF
TGTGCCAGCAGTGTTGAGGGGGATAGCAATCAGCCCCAGCATTTT
>TRBV5-4|TRBJ2-3|TRBD2|.
CASRKAGREGTDTQYF
TGTGCCAGCAGAAAGGCCGGGCGGGAGGGCACAGATACGCAGTATTTT
>TRBV28|TRBJ1-1|TRBD1|.
CASAGTGAIMNTEAFF
TGTGCCAGCGCCGGGACAGGGGCTATAATGAACACTGAAGCTTTCTTT
>TRBV7-9|TRBJ2-4|.|.
CASSLPPRLGKNIQYF
TGTGCCAGCAGCTTACCCCCCAGGCTCGGCAAAAACATTCAGTACTTC
>TRBV27|TRBJ2-1|TRBD1|few
CASSFIRTGGPPNEQFF
TGTGCCAGCAGTTTTATCAGGACAGGGGGTCCTCCCAATGAGCAGTTCTTC
>TRBV20-1|TRBJ2-3|.|once
CSAGADTQYF
TGCAGTGCTGGTGCAGATACGCAGTATTTT
>TRBV14|TRBJ2-1|.|.
CASSQDLTSEQFF
TGTGCCAGCAGCCAAGATTTGACTTCTGAGCAGTTCTTC
>TRBV4-1|TRBJ2-5|TRBD2|.
CASSRGTSGSGETQYF
TGCGCCAGCAGCCGAGGGACTAGCGGGAGTGGAGAGACCCAGTACTTC
>TRBV28|TRBJ1-1|.|.
CASSTQRVEAFF
TGTGCCAGCAGTACCCAGCGAGTTGAAGCTTTCTTT
>TRBV11-1|TRBJ2-3|.|.
CASSLRQTDTQYF
TGTGCCAGCAGCCTCCGACAGACAGATACGCAGTATTTT
>TRBV28|TRBJ1-2|.|.
CESGSYGYTF
TGTGAGTCGGGCTCCTATGGCTACACCTTC
>TRBV6-1|TRBJ1-1|.|.
CASTDGSTATEAFF
TGTGCCAGCACCGACGGGTCGACAGCGACTGAAGCTTTCTTT
>TRBV6-6|TRBJ2-7|.|.
CASSYSESSVEQYF
TGTGCCAGCAGTTACTCGGAATCCTCCGTCGAGCAGTACTTC
>TRBV15|TRBJ1-6|TRBD1|.
CATSGGTGFRGALHF
TGTGCCACCAGCGGCGGGACAGGGTTCCGAGGGGCCCTCCACTTT
>TRBV30|TRBJ1-1|TRBD1|once
CAWSTGGTEAFF
TGTGCCTGGAGTACAGGGGGCACTGAAGCTTTCTTT
>TRBV9|TRBJ1-4|.|.
CASSVGSSGHHEKLFF
TGTGCCAGCAGCGTAGGGTCTTCAGGACACCATGAAAAACTGTTTTTT
>TRBV14|TRBJ2-1|.|.
CASSQRDYNEQFF
TGTGCCAGCAGCCAGAGGGACTACAATGAGCAGTTCTTC
>TRBV5-1|TRBJ2-7|TRBD1|once
CASRDPGQGSNEQYF
TGCGCCAGCAGGGACCCGGGACAGGGTTCGAACGAGCAGTACTTC
>TRBV19|TRBJ1-6|.|.
CASSMGSAVSSYNSPLHF
TGTGCCAGTAGTATGGGCAGCGCGGTGAGCTCCTATAATTCACCCCTCCACTTT
>TRBV13|TRBJ1-6|.|.
CASRRGPLYSPLHF
TGTGCCAGCAGACGGGGACCGTTATATTCACCCCTCCACTTT
>TRBV11-3|TRBJ2-7|.|.
CASSLVLTGYEQYF
TGTGCCAGCAGCTTAGTGCTTACAGGCTACGAGCAGTACTTC
>TRBV5-4|TRBJ2-6|.|.
CASSLRGFGANVLTF
TGTGCCAGCAGCTTGAGAGGGTTCGGGGCCAACGTCCTGACTTTC
>TRBV30|TRBJ1-1|.|.
CAWRWKFEAFF
TGTGCCTGGAGATGGAAGTTTGAAGCTTTCTTT
>TRBV5-6|TRBJ2-7|TRBD1|.
CASSNYKGQGGYEQYF
TGTGCCAGCAGTAACTACAAGGGACAGGGGGGATACGAGCAGTACTTC
>TRBV7-9|TRBJ2-7|.|.
CASQGGLVNEQYF
TGTGCCAGCCAGGGGGGACTAGTGAACGAGCAGTACTTC
>TRBV9|TRBJ1-6|.|.
CASSASAGRHYNSPLHF
TGTGCCAGCAGCGCATCCGCCGGGCGGCACTATAATTCACCCCTCCACTTT
>TRBV5-1|TRBJ2-7|TRBD1|.
CASSFDLGQDYEQYF
TGCGCCAGCAGCTTCGACCTGGGACAGGACTACGAGCAGTACTTC
>TRBV28|TRBJ2-3|TRBD2|.
CASRLGGLRSTDTQYF
TGTGCCAGCAGGCTGGGAGGGCTACGAAGCACAGATACGCAGTATTTT
>TRBV9|TRBJ1-1|.|.
CASSVGAAGSEAFF
TGTGCCAGCAGCGTAGGGGCAGCTGGCTCTGAAGCTTTCTTT
>TRBV7-9|TRBJ2-7|.|.
CASSLVSAREQYF
TGTGCCAGCAGCTTAGTTAGTGCGCGCGAGCAGTACTTC
>TRBV15|TRBJ1-4|.|.
CATSRERWNEKLFF
TGTGCCACCAGCAGAGAGAGATGGAATGAAAAACTGTTTTTT
>TRBV28|TRBJ1-5|.|.
CASGQDVGQGLNPPQHF
TGTGCCAGCGGCCAAGATGTGGGGCAGGGTCTTAATCCGCCCCAGCATTTT
>TRBV28|TRBJ2-7|TRBD1|.
CASSQQGFYEQYF
TGTGCCAGCAGTCAACAGGGGTTCTACGAGCAGTACTTC
>TRBV28|TRBJ2-2|.|.
CASSRTGTTGELFF
TGTGCCAGCAGTCGTACAGGGACCACCGGGGAGCTGTTTTTT
>TRBV27|TRBJ2-7|.|.
CASSPSGTHDYEQYF
TGTGCCAGCAGTCCTTCCGGGACCCACGACTACGAGCAGTACTTC
>TRBV28|TRBJ2-4|TRBD1|.
CASSRDRGGAKNIQYF
TGTGCCAGCAGTAGGGACAGGGGGGGAGCCAAAAACATTCAGTACTTC
>TRBV4-1|TRBJ2-7|.|once
CASSQGGTLNSYEQYF
TGCGCCAGCAGCCAAGGGGGGACCTTGAACTCCTACGAGCAGTACTTC
>TRBV4-2|TRBJ2-7|TRBD2|.
CASSQGRGDEQYF
TGTGCCAGCAGCCAAGGTCGGGGGGACGAGCAGTACTTC
>TRBV19|TRBJ2-1|.|.
CASSMTRTRHAHEQFF
TGTGCCAGTAGTATGACTAGGACGAGGCATGCCCATGAGCAGTTCTTC
>TRBV5-8|TRBJ2-6|.|.
CASSLPSSGANVLTF
TGTGCCAGCAGCTTGCCTAGCTCTGGGGCCAACGTCCTGACTTTC
>TRBV27|TRBJ1-1|TRBD1|once
CASSQGGSAFF
TGTGCCAGCAGCCAAGGGGGCTCAGCTTTCTTT
>TRBV29-1|TRBJ2-5|TRBD2|.
CSVALAGASQYF
TGCAGCGTTGCTCTAGCGGGTGCGTCCCAGTACTTC
>TRBV11-3|TRBJ2-7|TRBD1|.
CASSYLQGASNEQYF
TGTGCCAGCAGCTACTTACAGGGGGCGTCAAACGAGCAGTACTTC
>TRBV6-1|TRBJ2-7|.|.
CASSVEGYEQYF
TGTGCCAGCAGTGTTGAGGGTTACGAGCAGTACTTC
>TRBV5-1|TRBJ1-6|TRBD1|.
CASSLTGENSPLHF
TGCGCCAGCAGCTTGACAGGGGAGAATTCACCCCTCCACTTT
>TRBV21-1|TRBJ2-7|.|.
CASSKARDRGDYEQYF
TGTGCCAGCAGCAAAGCAAGGGACAGGGGGGACTACGAGCAGTACTTC
>TRBV7-9|TRBJ2-1|.|.
CASSFSGNEQFF
TGTGCCAGCAGCTTTAGCGGCAATGAGCAGTTCTTC
>TRBV25-1|TRBJ1-6|.|.
CASSAGTYNSPLHF
TGTGCCAGCAGTGCTGGAACCTATAATTCACCCCTCCACTTT
>TRBV6-4|TRBJ2-1|.|.
CASSDSQKPWNEQFF
TGTGCCAGCAGTGACTCTCAGAAACCTTGGAATGAGCAGTTCTTC
>TRBV18|TRBJ1-5|TRBD1|.
CASSQDRRNQPQHF
TGTGCCAGCTCCCAGGACAGGCGCAATCAGCCCCAGCATTTT
>TRBV6-1|TRBJ2-7|.|once
CASGSPPDSIYEQYF
TGTGCCAGCGGAAGCCCACCGGACAGCATCTACGAGCAGTACTTC
>TRBV5-1|TRBJ1-4|.|.
CASSPDGNLREKLFF
TGCGCCAGCAGCCCTGATGGGAATTTAAGGGAAAAACTGTTTTTT